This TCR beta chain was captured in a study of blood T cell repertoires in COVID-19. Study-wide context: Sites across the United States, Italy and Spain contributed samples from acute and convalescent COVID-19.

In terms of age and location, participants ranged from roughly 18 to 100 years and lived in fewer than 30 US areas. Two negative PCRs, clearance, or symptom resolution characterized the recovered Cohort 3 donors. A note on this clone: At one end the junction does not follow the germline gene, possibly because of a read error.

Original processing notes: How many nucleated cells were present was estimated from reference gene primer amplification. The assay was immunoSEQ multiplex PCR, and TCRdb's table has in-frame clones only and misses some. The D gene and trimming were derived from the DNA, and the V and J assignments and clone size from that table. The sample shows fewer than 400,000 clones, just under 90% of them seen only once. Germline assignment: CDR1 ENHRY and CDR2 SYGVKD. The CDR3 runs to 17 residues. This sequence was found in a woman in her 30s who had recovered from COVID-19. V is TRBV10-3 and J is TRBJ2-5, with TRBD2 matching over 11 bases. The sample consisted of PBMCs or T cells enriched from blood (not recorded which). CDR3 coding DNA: TGTGCCATCAGTGTTTCTCCGTCTAGCGGGGGGCAAGGGACCCAGTACTTC. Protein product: CAISVSPSSGGQGTQYF.